This entry concerns a single TCR beta chain. The antigen remains undetermined. Sequencing was performed with immunoSEQ multiplex PCR; in TCRdb, only in-frame clones are kept and a portion is missing. This sample carries tens of thousands of clones, roughly two thirds of them seen once, and the ten largest clones take approximately 0.49%. The sample originates from a study of STAT5B mutations in CD4+ large granular lymphocyte leukemia. Overall study results and limits: Patient CD4-sorted repertoires stayed more clonal than healthy ones after leukemic-clone removal.

Trimming pared 5 bases from V and 5 bases from J, leaving 10 bases between. The V gene's germline CDR1 is SGDLS and CDR2 YYNGEE. The CDR3 length is 12 residues. The receptor's source is a human donor in good health. The gene calls are TRBV9 and TRBJ2-5; perhaps TRBD2 as D (6 bases). Sequenced: CD4+ T cells from blood buffy coats. The CDR3: CASRGRTETQYF. CDR3 in DNA: TGTGCCAGCAGAGGGAGGACGGAGACCCAGTACTTC. Using reference TRBV9 and TRBJ2-5 for the parts outside the CDR3, the full variable domain is DSGVTQTPKHLITATGQRVTLRCSPRSGDLSVYWYQQSLDQGLQFLIQYYNGEERAKGNILERFSAQQFPDLHSELNLSSLELGDSALYFCASRGRTETQYFGPGTRLLVL.